The present entry profiles one T cell receptor (beta chain) with its context. The target of this receptor is not known. Base qualities are not recorded, but no much larger clone differs from it by a single base. This entry belongs to a study of OX40 agonist ivuxolimab in advanced cancers. With regard to the full study: Ivuxolimab was an agonistic, fully human IgG2 monoclonal antibody directed against OX40 (CD134), a costimulatory receptor. Intravenous ivuxolimab was administered to patients every 2 weeks at six dose levels: 0.01, 0.1, 0.3, 1.5, 3 and 10 mg/kg. Of the approximately 50 dose-escalation patients, hepatocellular carcinoma was present in 19, melanoma in around 15, renal cell carcinoma in 9 and head and neck cancer in 9. In the dose-escalation cohort, 70% to 85% of patients were male, and the mean age was about 55 years, with a range of about 23 to 90. Prior anti-PD-1, anti-PD-L1 or anti-CTLA-4 therapy was permitted, and 30% to 45% of dose-escalation patients had received checkpoint inhibitors. Three dose-escalation patients achieved partial responses, one with hepatocellular carcinoma and two with cutaneous melanoma. The point of sequencing TCRbeta in the periphery was to test whether ivuxolimab changed TCR sequence diversity and drove clonal T-cell expansion. The paper covers the monotherapy dose-escalation part of the phase I ivuxolimab trial, which included N of about 50 patients.

Beyond this particular receptor, the publication reports: After ivuxolimab, CD8+ T cells had more expanded clones than CD4+ T cells on average. Low levels of normalized T-cell clonal expansion were also shown by some nonresponding patients. Partial responders in the 0.1-3.0 mg/kg groups had among the lowest normalized peripheral clonal expansion, especially among CD8+ T cells. At doses of 0.1 to 3.0 mg/kg, clonal expansion of both CD4+ and CD8+ blood T cells was observed from baseline to week 6. Which antigens the clonally expanded peripheral T cells were specific for was not determined.

Genomic DNA was extracted from sorted cells for sequencing of the TCRbeta CDR3 region. The immunoSEQ Assay was used to sequence the TCRbeta CDR3 regions. As stored in TCRdb, this immuneACCESS dataset retains in-frame rearrangements with V and J assigned. A fraction of the clones does not appear; measured against another copy, unresolved V genes explain less than half of the discrepancy, and the remainder lacks a known reason. For this sample there are 40,000 to 55,000 clones; roughly nine tenths appear just once. The ten largest make up approximately 7% of the sample. CDR1 and CDR2 are read off the germline V gene as MDHEN and SYDVKM. V and J are truncated by 5 bases and 3 bases respectively, leaving an intervening sequence of 13 bases. The CDR3 sequence holds 14 residues, the cysteine and phenylalanine included. The kept DNA is CDR3 alone, 42 bases in frame from the first base. Patients with autoimmune disease history or receiving systemic immunosuppression were excluded from the trial. Peripheral blood for TCR sequencing was collected from all dose cohorts at baseline, on cycle 4 day 1, and on cycle 7 day 1. The samples were taken from a phase I, first-in-human, multicenter, open-label dose-escalation trial of ivuxolimab. The trial enrolled adults with locally advanced or metastatic head and neck squamous cell, hepatocellular, melanoma or renal cell carcinoma. CD4+ and CD8+ T cells were sorted separately from peripheral blood before TCR sequencing.

The sequence derives from an adult with an advanced solid tumor such as melanoma, head and neck, liver or kidney cancer. The sequence is built from TRBV28 and TRBJ1-1; matching of 5 bases hints at TRBD1 as the D gene. The sequencing used CD4+ or CD8+ T cells sorted from blood, collected in a trial of the OX40 agonist ivuxolimab. The nucleotides read TGTGCCAGCAGTGACGGGGGTGTCGACACTGAAGCTTTCTTT. Its protein is CASSDGGVDTEAFF.